These 19 T cell receptor beta chains came from one sample sequenced in a study of blood T cell repertoires in COVID-19. Repertoires were generated with immunoSEQ multiplex PCR, while TCRdb's copy carries only in-frame clones and drops some. This sample has 130,000 to 150,000 clones, with about 88% found just once. Specimen: peripheral blood. The source of these receptors is a man in his fifties with active or convalescent COVID-19.

V usage is TRBV27 and J usage is TRBJ2-7; D might be TRBD1 (5 bases). Per the germline V gene, CDR1 is MNHEY and CDR2 is SMNVEV (reference sequence). This CDR3 is built from 16 residues. With 6 bases removed from V and 5 bases from J, the gap between germline ends came to 23 bases. CDR3 sequence: CASSREGVGFGNEQYF. The CDR3, as DNA: TGTGCCAGCAGCCGTGAAGGGGTCGGGTTTGGAAACGAGCAGTACTTC.

This chain joins TRBV10-3 and TRBJ2-1, with 12 bases matching TRBD1. The CDR3 is 15 residues long. V was pared by 5 bases and J by 4 bases, with 3 bases of the junction left unmatched. In germline, CDR1 is ENHRY, CDR2 SYGVKD. The CDR3: CAISRDRGHYNEQFF. CDR3 nucleotides: TGTGCCATCAGTAGGGACAGGGGGCATTACAATGAGCAGTTCTTC.

DNA for the CDR3: TGTGCCAGCAGTGAGGGGCAGGGGGTATGGGAAAAACTGTTTTTT. This codes for CASSEGQGVWEKLFF. This chain links TRBV2 with TRBJ1-4; 7 bases fit TRBD1. The length of the CDR3 is 15 residues. Per germline, CDR1 SNHLY and CDR2 FYNNEI. Losses at the gene ends were 3 bases for V and 8 bases for J; bases not matched to a gene: 9.

The V call is TRBV2, the J call TRBJ2-3; D unclear. Germline loops: CDR1 SNHLY, CDR2 FYNNEI. Trimming left V 7 bases short and J 0 bases short, with 14 bases between. The CDR3 runs to 15 residues. The DNA for the CDR3 is TGTGCCAGCATTCCAGGTGCTACTAGCACAGATACGCAGTATTTT. It translates to CASIPGATSTDTQYF.

The CDR3 here is CSARPRGYTF. In nucleotides, the CDR3 is TGCAGTGCTAGGCCTCGGGGCTACACCTTC. The gene calls are TRBV20-1 and TRBJ1-2; D remains ambiguous. Per the germline V gene, CDR1 is DFQATT and CDR2 is SNEGSKA (reference sequence). V lost 3 bases and J lost 8, with 7 bases in between. The CDR3 is 10 residues long.

This chain links TRBV9 with TRBJ1-6; 7 nucleotides line up with TRBD1. CDR3 length: 15 residues. After removal of 4 bases from V and 3 bases from J, the junction contained 4 bases not matched to a gene. Germline V CDR1 and CDR2: SGDLS, YYNGEE. The DNA for the CDR3 is TGTGCCAGCAGCCCGACAGGGAACTATAATTCACCCCTCCACTTT. It translates to CASSPTGNYNSPLHF.

This chain links TRBV18 with TRBJ2-1, with TRBD2 identical over 12 bases. The germline V gene encodes CDR1 KGHSH and CDR2 LQKENI. With 6 bases clipped from V and 7 bases from J, the junction kept 19 bases outside the gene matches. The CDR3 is 19 amino acids. CDR3: CASSPTGEGLAGKVNEQFF. The CDR3 bases are TGTGCCAGCTCCCCTACAGGGGAAGGACTAGCGGGGAAGGTTAATGAGCAGTTCTTC.

The chain recombines TRBV7-3 with TRBJ2-5; D is perhaps TRBD2 (6 bases). The CDR3 is 14 amino acids. In germline, CDR1 is SGHTA, CDR2 FQGTGA. V gave up 5 bases and J gave up 5 bases, with 15 bases separating them. In DNA, the CDR3 is TGTGCCAGCAGCCCTAGCGCCCGGGGCGAGACCCAGTACTTC. Amino acid sequence: CASSPSARGETQYF.

This rearrangement joins TRBV15 to TRBJ2-7, with 9 bases lining up with TRBD1. Germline trimming cut 6 bases from V and 4 bases from J; bases unmatched to any gene: 7. The CDR3 consists of 14 residues. The germline V gene encodes CDR1 LNHNV and CDR2 YYDKDF (reference sequence). The CDR3 loop reads CATSWGQGNYEQYF. The DNA of the CDR3 is TGTGCCACCAGTTGGGGACAGGGAAATTACGAGCAGTACTTC.

The chain joins TRBV28 to TRBJ1-2, with 7 positions matching TRBD1. The CDR3 loop spans 14 amino acids. Germline V gives CDR1 MDHEN, CDR2 SYDVKM. Trimming at V came to 5 bases and at J to 6 bases, leaving 9 bases not matched to a gene. The CDR3 sequence: CASSPDRTGNGYTF. The CDR3 coding sequence is TGTGCCAGCAGTCCGGACAGGACTGGTAATGGCTACACCTTC.

This chain links TRBV7-2 with TRBJ1-2; 10 positions agree with TRBD1. This CDR3 spans 15 amino acids. Germline CDR1 SGHTA, CDR2 FQGNSA. V shed 5 bases and J 6 bases; nucleotides not matched to a gene: 9. CDR3: CASSPEGDRGDGYTF. CDR3 in DNA: TGTGCCAGCAGCCCCGAAGGGGACAGGGGCGATGGCTACACCTTC.

The chain joins TRBV3-1 (or the pseudogene TRBV3-2) to TRBJ1-6, with D maybe TRBD1 (5 bases). Germline CDR1 reads LGHDT; CDR2 reads YNNKEL (reference sequence). CDR3 length: 15 residues. V lost 4 bases, J lost 6 bases, and 13 bases lay in between. The CDR3: CASSRREDGNSPLHF. The CDR3 nucleotides are TGTGCCAGCAGCCGCAGGGAGGATGGTAATTCACCCCTCCACTTT.

The rearrangement uses TRBV18 and TRBJ2-1, with D possibly being TRBD2 (6 bases). CDR1 is KGHSH, CDR2 LQKENI, per germline. Trimming pared 0 bases from V and 1 base from J, leaving 13 bases between. The CDR3 covers 17 residues. CDR3 in DNA: TGTGCCAGCTCACCACCGGTCGGGAGTAAATCCTACAATGAGCAGTTCTTC. Its protein is CASSPPVGSKSYNEQFF.

The chain uses TRBV5-4 and TRBJ2-1; 9 nucleotides align to TRBD1. Germline V gene sequence: CDR1 SGHNT, CDR2 YYREEE (reference sequence). The trim removed 2 bases at V and 4 bases at J, leaving 4 bases unmatched. This CDR3 contains 15 residues. In DNA form, the CDR3 reads TGTGCCAGCAGCTTAGAGACAGGGGGTTACAATGAGCAGTTCTTC. Its protein is CASSLETGGYNEQFF.

The J gene is TRBJ2-7, the V gene TRBV6-1; possible D gene TRBD1, 5 bases. V shed 2 bases and J shed 4 bases, with 6 bases lying between them. Germline V gene data show CDR1 as MNHNS and CDR2 as SASEGT. The CDR3 totals 12 residues. CDR3: CASSETGYEQYF. As DNA, the CDR3 is TGTGCCAGCAGTGAAACAGGTTACGAGCAGTACTTC.

The gene calls are TRBV5-1 and TRBJ2-3; D is ambiguous. CDR3 length: 16 amino acids. Trimming shortened V by 0 bases and J by 0 bases, and 11 bases separated the two germline ends. Germline V gene lookup returns CDR1 SGHRS and CDR2 YFSETQ. CDR3 bases: TGCGCCAGCAGCTTGGGAGGTAGTAAGAGCACAGATACGCAGTATTTT. Amino acids: CASSLGGSKSTDTQYF.

Comments on this clone: Compared with germline, one end of the junction differs, possibly owing to a read error. The rearrangement uses TRBV7-7 and TRBJ2-7; TRBD1 aligns across 7 bases. The CDR3 is 16 residues long. In germline, CDR1 is SSHAT, CDR2 FNYEAQ (reference sequence). The CDR3 sequence: CASSPGQLGRPYEQYF. The CDR3 DNA sequence: TGTGCTAGCAGCCCGGGACAGCTCGGGCGTCCCTACGAGCAGTACTTC.

V and J are TRBV10-3 and TRBJ1-1; the D gene is possibly TRBD1 (5 bases). Trimming left V 0 bases short and J 5 bases short, with 13 bases between. The germline V gene has CDR1 ENHRY and CDR2 SYGVKD. This CDR3 is 15 amino acids long. The CDR3 protein is CAISESEVRETEAFF. CDR3 in DNA: TGTGCCATCAGTGAGTCAGAAGTCAGGGAAACTGAAGCTTTCTTT.

The chain recombines TRBV2 with TRBJ2-7; tentatively, D is TRBD1 (6 bases). This CDR3 has 14 residues. Germline V gene sequence: CDR1 SNHLY, CDR2 FYNNEI. Trimming removed 8 bases from V and 0 bases from J, with 14 bases in between. The DNA of the CDR3 is TGTGCCAGCCGCCGACAGGAGAGCTCCTACGAGCAGTACTTC. Its translation is CASRRQESSYEQYF.